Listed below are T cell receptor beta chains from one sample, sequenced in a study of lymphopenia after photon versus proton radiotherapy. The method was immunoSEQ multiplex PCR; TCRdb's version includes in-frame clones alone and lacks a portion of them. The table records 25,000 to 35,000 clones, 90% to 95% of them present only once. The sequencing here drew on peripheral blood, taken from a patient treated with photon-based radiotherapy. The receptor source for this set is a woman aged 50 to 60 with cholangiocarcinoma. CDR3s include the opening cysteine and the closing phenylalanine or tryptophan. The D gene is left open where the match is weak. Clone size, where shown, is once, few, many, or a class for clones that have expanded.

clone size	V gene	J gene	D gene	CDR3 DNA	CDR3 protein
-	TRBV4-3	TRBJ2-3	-	TGCGCCAGCAGCCAAGGTTTGGGCCAGCCAAGCACAGATACGCAGTATTTT	CASSQGLGQPSTDTQYF
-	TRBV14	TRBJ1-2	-	TGTGCCAGCAGCCAAGGCCTTCTCTATGGCTACACCTTC	CASSQGLLYGYTF
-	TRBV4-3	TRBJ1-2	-	TGCGCCAGCAGCCAAGACCTTACGGGGCCTGGTGGCTACACCTTC	CASSQDLTGPGGYTF
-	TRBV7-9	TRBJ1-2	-	TGTGCCAGCAGCTTCGAAGGGTATGGCTACACCTTC	CASSFEGYGYTF
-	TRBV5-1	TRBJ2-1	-	TGCGCCAGCAGCACGCGACAGGTTAGCTCCTACAATGAGCAGTTCTTC	CASSTRQVSSYNEQFF
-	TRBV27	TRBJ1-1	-	TGTGCCAGCAGTTTATCTGGGGGAACTGAAGCTTTCTTT	CASSLSGGTEAFF
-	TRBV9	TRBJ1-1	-	TGTGCCAGCAGCGTAGGAGACACGAACACTGAAGCTTTCTTT	CASSVGDTNTEAFF
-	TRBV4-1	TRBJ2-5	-	TGCGCCAGCAGCCAAGATCGAACCTTAGGGGAGACCCAGTACTTC	CASSQDRTLGETQYF
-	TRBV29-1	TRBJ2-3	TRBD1	TGCAGCGTTAATGGGGGACAGGGCGGTTGGGATACGCAGTATTTT	CSVNGGQGGWDTQYF
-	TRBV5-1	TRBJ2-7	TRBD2	TGCGCCAGCAGCTTCCAGACTAGCGGGGGGACTTTAAACTCCTACGAGCAGTACTTC	CASSFQTSGGTLNSYEQYF
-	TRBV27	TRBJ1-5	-	TGTGCCAGCAGTTTATACCCCCCCCGGGACCGGCAGCCCCAGCATTTT	CASSLYPPRDRQPQHF
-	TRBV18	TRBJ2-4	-	TGTGCCAGCTCACCAGAGGCAGGGGGGAACATTCAGTACTTC	CASSPEAGGNIQYF
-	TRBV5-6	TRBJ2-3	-	TGTGCCAGCAGCTTAAGGGCCACAGATACGCAGTATTTT	CASSLRATDTQYF
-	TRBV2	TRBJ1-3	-	TGTGCCAGCAGTCTCGGCAGGGACGGTGGAAACACCATATATTTT	CASSLGRDGGNTIYF
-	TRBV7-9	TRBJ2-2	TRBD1	TGTGCCAGCTGGCCGGGACAGGCCGAGGCCGGGGAGCTGTTTTTT	CASWPGQAEAGELFF
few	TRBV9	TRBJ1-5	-	TGTGCCAGCAGCGTAGGAGGTAATAGCAATCAGCCCCAGCATTTT	CASSVGGNSNQPQHF
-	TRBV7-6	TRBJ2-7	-	TGTGCCAGCAGCTCGTCGTCCTGGGAGCAGTACTTC	CASSSSSWEQYF
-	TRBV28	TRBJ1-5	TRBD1	TGTGCCAGCAGTTGGTCTAGGGGACAGGGAGGCCTCAATCAGCCCCAGCATTTT	CASSWSRGQGGLNQPQHF
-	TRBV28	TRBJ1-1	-	TGTGCCAGCAGCCCGGACAGTAGGACTGAAGCTTTCTTT	CASSPDSRTEAFF
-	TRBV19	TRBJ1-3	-	TGTGCCAGTAGTACCCGGACGGGGACTGGAAACACCATATATTTT	CASSTRTGTGNTIYF
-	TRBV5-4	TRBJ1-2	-	TGTGCCATTAGGCCGGCCCTTCAAAACTATGGCTACACCTTC	CAIRPALQNYGYTF
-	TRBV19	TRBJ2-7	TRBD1	TGTGCCAGTAGTATAGGCGACAGGGGGCATTCCTACGAGCAGTACTTC	CASSIGDRGHSYEQYF
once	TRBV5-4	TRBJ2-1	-	TGTGCCAGCAGCTTGGTAAGAAGCTCCTACAATGAGCAGTTCTTC	CASSLVRSSYNEQFF
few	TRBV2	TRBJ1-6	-	TGTGCCAGGAGGAGACAGGCTAATTCACCCCTCCACTTT	CARRRQANSPLHF
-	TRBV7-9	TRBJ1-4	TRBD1	TGTGCCAGCAGCTCGGGACAGATAAATGAAAAACTGTTTTTT	CASSSGQINEKLFF
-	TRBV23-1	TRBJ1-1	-	TGCGCCAGCAGTCAACCTCAGGGTTTAAACACTGAAGCTTTCTTT	CASSQPQGLNTEAFF
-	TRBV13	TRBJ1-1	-	TGTGCCAGCAGCTTAACATCCGGCAGTGAAGCTTTCTTT	CASSLTSGSEAFF
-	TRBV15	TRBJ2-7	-	TGTGCCACCAGCAGAGAAGACTCGGTGGGACGGAGATACGAGCAGTACTTC	CATSREDSVGRRYEQYF
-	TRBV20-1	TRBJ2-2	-	TGCAGTGCCGTAAACACCGGGGAGCTGTTTTTT	CSAVNTGELFF
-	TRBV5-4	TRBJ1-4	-	TGTGCCAGCAGCCCGGGCGGGATTGATGAAAAACTGTTTTTT	CASSPGGIDEKLFF
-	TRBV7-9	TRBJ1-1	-	TGTGCCAGCAGCTTACCGCCCTCACGAGCTTTCTTT	CASSLPPSRAFF
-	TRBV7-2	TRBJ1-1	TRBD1	TGTGCCAGCAGCTCCTGGACAGGGGGTAGCACTGAAGCTTTCTTT	CASSSWTGGSTEAFF
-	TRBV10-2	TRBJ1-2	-	TGCGCCAGCAGTCCTCTGGGGGGCGTCTATGGCTACACCTTC	CASSPLGGVYGYTF
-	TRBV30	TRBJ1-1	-	TGTGCCTGGAGTTCGGGGAACACTGAAGCTTTCTTT	CAWSSGNTEAFF
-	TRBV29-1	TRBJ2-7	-	TGCAGCGTTGGGACGCCAAACTACGAGCAGTACTTC	CSVGTPNYEQYF
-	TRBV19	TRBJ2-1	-	TGTGCCAGTAGTTCGGCAGGTGGTGAGCAGTTCTTC	CASSSAGGEQFF
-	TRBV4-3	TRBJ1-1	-	TGCGCCAGCAGCCTCAGAATAGTGAACACTGAAGCTTTCTTT	CASSLRIVNTEAFF
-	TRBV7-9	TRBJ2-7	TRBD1	TGTGCCAGCAGCGTTGATCCGGGACAGGGGTTTGACGAGCAGTATTTC	CASSVDPGQGFDEQYF
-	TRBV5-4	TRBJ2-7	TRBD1	TGTGCCAGCGGAACCGGGACAGGGGTACTTGAGCAGTACTTC	CASGTGTGVLEQYF
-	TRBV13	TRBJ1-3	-	TGTGCCAGCAGCCGCCGGGGGGCCTCTGGAAACACCATATATTTT	CASSRRGASGNTIYF
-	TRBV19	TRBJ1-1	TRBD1	TGTGCCAGTAGTATAGGAGTGGGACAGGGAAGAGGAGTCACTGAAGCTTTCTTT	CASSIGVGQGRGVTEAFF
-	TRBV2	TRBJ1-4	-	TGTGCCAGCAGACCCCAAGGGGCGGCGAATGAAAAACTGTTTTTT	CASRPQGAANEKLFF
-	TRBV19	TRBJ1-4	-	TGTGCCACTTCCAACAATGAAAAACTGTTTTTT	CATSNNEKLFF
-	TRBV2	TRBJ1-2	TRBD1	TGTGCCAGCAGCCCCGGGACAGGGTCCACCCACACCTTC	CASSPGTGSTHTF